This T cell receptor (beta chain) was recorded in a study of blood T cell repertoires in COVID-19 (dated by TCRdb to the early 2020s). Some background on the complete study: The collaborator samples originated in the United States, Italy and Spain and spanned the acute and convalescent phases of COVID-19. The material from the prospective study consisted of cDNA or gDNA derived from T cells, B-cell-depleted T cells, or PBMCs. The dataset comprised deeply sampled blood TCRbeta repertoires from subjects exposed to, actively infected with, or recovered from COVID-19. The repertoires were released in a freely available public database meant as a resource for research on the immune response to SARS-CoV-2. Samples were obtained from the ongoing ImmuneRACE study (first 160 participants) and from some 1,300 subjects provided by 6 global collaborators. Sample metadata almost always included a de-identified subject ID, COVID-19 status, age in years and sex. HLA class I and class II types, where available, came from metadata supplied by the sample provider rather than from assay-based typing. The paper's findings and limits, for the study overall: The amount of clinical and demographic metadata varied by source and participant and was provided uncurated.

The trim is 3 bases for V and 5 bases for J, with a gap of 14 bases between the germline ends. Spanning cysteine to phenylalanine, the CDR3 consists of 14 amino acids. Only the CDR3 region is kept as DNA, spanning 42 bases read in frame from base 1. CDR1 and CDR2 were assigned from the germline V gene (reference sequence) as LGHDT and YNNKEL. TCRbeta CDR3 regions were amplified from genomic DNA using the immunoSEQ Assay, a bias-controlled multiplex PCR. The study's own analysis went as follows. The number of nucleated cells in each sample was estimated by amplification of reference gene primers within the assay. To quantify the absolute abundance of each unique TCRbeta CDR3 rearrangement, sequence reads were collapsed and filtered. Productive Simpson clonality was computed per sample as the square root of Simpson's diversity index over productive rearrangements. TCRdb took over this immuneACCESS table, retaining in-frame rearrangements with V and J assigned. Such tables are incomplete; in checked studies, under half of the missing clones stem from an unresolved V gene, and the remainder is unexplained. Clone size and the V and J calls come from that table; the DNA yielded D and trimming. The sample includes approximately 40,000 clones, with approximately 90% observed a single time. Clones ranked in the top ten supply 20% to 25% of the sample.

Note on this clone: This clone's antigen is unknown. It has no much larger one-base neighbor in the sample; base qualities were not kept.

Each collaborating institution followed its own protocols to collect whole blood in K2EDTA tubes. For TCRbeta analysis, collaborator samples were shipped as frozen whole blood, as isolated PBMCs, or as DNA extracted from either sample type. This sequence uses TRBV3-1 (or the pseudogene TRBV3-2) and TRBJ2-7; TRBD2 is perhaps the D gene, given 6 matching bases. This clonotype was obtained from a man between 60 and 75 years old with acute or convalescent COVID-19. What was sequenced was peripheral blood. The DNA sequence is TGTGCCAGCAGCCAGACCGGCGGGGCCGACGAGCAGTACTTC. This translates into CASSQTGGADEQYF.